This TCR beta chain was observed in a study of cytotoxic CD8 clonotypes in ibrutinib-treated CLL. General study results and limits: Clonality showed a rise at ibrutinib response that reversed toward baseline at progression.

Comment on this clone: Its antigen is unidentified.

Repertoires were generated with immunoSEQ multiplex PCR, while TCRdb's copy carries only in-frame clones and drops some. In the table there are some 120,000 clones, around 84% of which are singletons. This CDR3 region has 14 residues. Deletions cut 1 base from V and 0 bases from J, with 4 bases between. Germline V CDR1 and CDR2: SGHTA, FQGNSA. This receptor was taken from a human donor with chronic lymphocytic leukemia. The genes are TRBV7-2 and TRBJ2-1; D unclear. The sequenced sample was PBMCs, obtained after 24 months of ibrutinib treatment. This CDR3 reads CASSLGTSYNEQFF. The CDR3 DNA sequence: TGTGCCAGCAGCTTAGGGACCTCCTACAATGAGCAGTTCTTC.